This TCR beta chain is from a study of PD-1 blockade in mismatch repair-deficient tumors. Libraries were prepared by immunoSEQ multiplex PCR; TCRdb keeps only in-frame clonotypes and omits some of them. The repertoire includes 50,000 or so clones, 81% of them detected once, and more than 8% sits in the top ten. Unmatched junction bases numbered 2, after V lost 3 bases and J lost 5 bases. The germline gives CDR1 SGHRS, CDR2 YFSETQ. This CDR3 spans 14 amino acids. Sequencing used peripheral blood, obtained 20 weeks after starting pembrolizumab. This receptor was obtained from an adult with mismatch repair-deficient cancer. V gene TRBV5-1 combines with J gene TRBJ2-1, with TRBD1 matching 10 bases. The CDR3 DNA reads as TGCGCCAGCAGCTCCGACAGGGGGCACAATGAGCAGTTCTTC. This sequence encodes CASSSDRGHNEQFF.